The 20 T cell receptor beta chains below come from one sample, sequenced in a study of OX40 agonist ivuxolimab in advanced cancers. Generated by immunoSEQ multiplex PCR, the TCRdb table keeps only in-frame clones and is missing some. The repertoire has approximately 66,000 clones, about four fifths of them found once; the top ten carry roughly 3.2%. The material sequenced was CD4+ or CD8+ T cells sorted from blood, taken in a trial of the OX40 agonist ivuxolimab. The receptor source for this set is an adult with an advanced solid tumor such as melanoma, head and neck, liver or kidney cancer.

The V and J genes are TRBV11-3 and TRBJ2-1; 7 bases fit TRBD2. The CDR3 covers 15 residues. From germline, CDR1 is SGHNT and CDR2 YENEEA. After removal of 5 bases from V and 2 bases from J, the junction contained 6 bases not matched to a gene. The CDR3 region is CASSPWEGPYNEQFF. The DNA for the CDR3 is TGTGCCAGCAGCCCCTGGGAGGGGCCCTACAATGAGCAGTTCTTC.

V gene TRBV28 combines with J gene TRBJ1-2, with 10 bases lining up with TRBD1. The V and J ends lost 5 bases and 5 bases, in that order; junction bases with no gene match: 8. The germline V gene encodes CDR1 MDHEN and CDR2 SYDVKM. The CDR3 covers 15 residues. The CDR3 DNA follows: TGTGCCAGCAGTAAAGGACAGGGGGTCCTATATGGCTACACCTTC. Amino acid sequence: CASSKGQGVLYGYTF.

This clone was found once. The V call is TRBV5-1, the J call TRBJ2-3, with 8 bases lining up with TRBD1. In germline, CDR1 is SGHRS, CDR2 YFSETQ. Trimming at V came to 1 base and at J to 0 bases, leaving 7 bases not matched to a gene. CDR3 length equals 17 residues. The CDR3 sequence is CASSLLVRQGSTDTQYF. CDR3 nucleotide sequence: TGCGCCAGCAGCTTGCTCGTCCGACAGGGGAGCACAGATACGCAGTATTTT.

The V gene is TRBV6-1, the J gene TRBJ2-4, with D maybe TRBD2 (6 bases). The CDR3 consists of 17 residues. CDR1 is MNHNS and CDR2 is SASEGT in the germline V gene. Trimming pared 0 bases from V and 7 bases from J, leaving 19 bases between. CDR3 residues: CASSEAYLWGGANIQYF. Written as DNA, the CDR3 is TGTGCCAGCAGTGAAGCCTACCTATGGGGAGGTGCGAACATTCAGTACTTC.

The J gene is TRBJ2-3, the V gene TRBV10-3, with D possibly matching TRBD2 (6 bases). V was clipped by 4 bases and J by 4 bases, with 12 bases between them. The CDR3 is made up of 14 amino acids. Germline V CDR1 and CDR2: ENHRY, SYGVKD. The CDR3 loop is CAISGGVDADTQYF. In DNA, the CDR3 is TGTGCCATCAGTGGGGGGGTAGACGCAGATACGCAGTATTTT.

The chain links TRBV6-1 to TRBJ2-5; D is undetermined. V dropped 5 bases and J dropped 0 bases, with 1 base sitting between them. Germline CDR1 is MNHNS and CDR2 is SASEGT. This CDR3 comprises 11 residues. CDR3 coding DNA: TGTGCCAGCAGTAACCAAGAGACCCAGTACTTC. The encoded protein is CASSNQETQYF.

This clone was found a few times. The rearrangement joins TRBV10-1 to TRBJ2-1, with 10 nucleotides matching TRBD1. CDR1 is WNHNN and CDR2 is SYGVQD in the germline V gene (reference sequence). With 0 bases clipped from V and 0 bases from J, the junction kept 5 bases outside the gene matches. This CDR3 region has 18 residues. CDR3 sequence: CASSESRRQGASYNEQFF. In DNA form, the CDR3 reads TGCGCCAGCAGTGAGTCGAGGAGACAGGGGGCCTCCTACAATGAGCAGTTCTTC.

This chain uses TRBV6-5 with TRBJ1-1; TRBD1 is a possible D gene (6 bases). V was clipped by 5 bases and J by 0 bases, with 13 bases between them. This CDR3 is built from 15 residues. From germline, CDR1 is MNHEY and CDR2 SVGAGI. DNA of the CDR3: TGTGCCAGCAGTACCCCGGGACATATGAACACTGAAGCTTTCTTT. Translating gives CASSTPGHMNTEAFF.

This clone has more than one count but fewer than ten. The V and J genes are TRBV5-4 and TRBJ1-1; no definite D call. Trimming shortened V by 2 bases and J by 9 bases, and 11 bases separated the two germline ends. Germline V gene sequence: CDR1 SGHNT, CDR2 YYREEE (reference sequence). The length of the CDR3 is 12 residues. The CDR3 coding sequence is TGTGCCAGCAGCTTAACCGACCAGAAAGCTTTCTTT. It codes for CASSLTDQKAFF.

This clone is a singleton in its sample. V gene TRBV7-2 combines with J gene TRBJ2-3; D unclear. Germline V gives CDR1 SGHTA, CDR2 FQGNSA. Trimming shortened V by 1 base and J by 2 bases, and 10 bases separated the two germline ends. The CDR3 is made up of 15 amino acids. The CDR3 region is CASSLEAQNTDTQYF. CDR3 nucleotides: TGTGCCAGCAGCTTAGAGGCACAGAACACAGATACGCAGTATTTT.

The rearrangement uses TRBV5-1 and TRBJ2-5; D gene ambiguous. V lost 4 bases and J 0 bases, leaving 10 bases between the germline ends. The CDR3 spans 14 residues. In germline, CDR1 is SGHRS, CDR2 YFSETQ. The chain's CDR3 is CASSPPTYQETQYF. CDR3 nucleotides: TGCGCCAGCAGCCCCCCCACGTACCAAGAGACCCAGTACTTC.

V gene TRBV28 combines with J gene TRBJ2-1, with 7 bases identical to TRBD1. This CDR3 is 14 amino acids long. After removal of 6 bases from V and 1 base from J, the junction contained 3 bases not matched to a gene. Germline CDR1 and CDR2: MDHEN and SYDVKM. The CDR3 loop reads CASRTGESYNEQFF. The CDR3 nucleotides are TGTGCCAGCAGAACAGGGGAGTCCTACAATGAGCAGTTCTTC.

The chain is built from TRBV9 and TRBJ2-2; 7 bases align to TRBD2. The CDR3 consists of 14 residues. The germline CDR1 and CDR2 sequences are SGDLS and YYNGEE. The junction had 3 bases not matched to a gene; V was cut back by 0 bases and J by 7 bases. DNA of the CDR3: TGTGCCAGCAGCGTAGCCCCGGGGGGCGGGGAGCTGTTTTTT. This encodes CASSVAPGGGELFF.

This clone has just one count. This chain links TRBV7-2 with TRBJ2-2; 8 bases agree with TRBD1. Germline V gene lookup returns CDR1 SGHTA and CDR2 FQGNSA. The junction had 5 bases not matched to a gene; V was cut back by 2 bases and J by 6 bases. The CDR3 extends over 15 amino acids. The CDR3 DNA is TGTGCCAGCAGCTTACGGACAGGGTTGGCCGGGGAGCTGTTTTTT. This gives the protein CASSLRTGLAGELFF.

This sequence joins TRBV11-3 and TRBJ2-1, with no clear D. With 5 bases removed from V and 10 bases from J, the gap between germline ends came to 15 bases. The CDR3 contains 13 residues. Germline loops: CDR1 SGHNT, CDR2 YENEEA. The CDR3 DNA reads TGTGCCAGCAGCCCCCGCATTTCTGGGGAGCAGTTCTTC. Its translation is CASSPRISGEQFF.

The CDR3 loop reads CAWTNQVPYNSPLHF. The CDR3 nucleotides are TGTGCCTGGACAAATCAAGTCCCCTATAATTCACCCCTCCACTTT. The gene calls are TRBV30 and TRBJ1-6, with D unresolved. Between the trimmed V and J ends, which lost 4 bases and 2 bases, there was a span of 12 bases. Germline CDR1 and CDR2: GTSNPN and SVGIG (reference sequence). This CDR3 region has 15 residues. The complete variable domain, with remaining parts taken from reference TRBV30 and TRBJ1-6, reads SQTIHQWPATLVQPVGSPLSLECTVEGTSNPNLYWYRQAAGRGLQLLFYSVGIGQISSEVPQNLSASRPQDRQFILSSKKLLLSDSGFYLCAWTNQVPYNSPLHFGNGTRLTVT.

The rearrangement joins TRBV28 to TRBJ2-7, with D unclear. Germline-derived CDR1 and CDR2 are MDHEN and SYDVKM. The V end lost 2 bases, the J end lost 2 bases, and 4 bases lay between the germline ends. The CDR3 sequence is 12 residues long. CDR3 in amino acids: CASSLDTYEQYF. CDR3 DNA: TGTGCCAGCAGTTTAGACACCTACGAGCAGTACTTC.

The chain employs TRBV7-3 and TRBJ2-5; 10 bases agree with TRBD2. V dropped 4 bases and J dropped 5; count of bases not matched to a gene: 1. The CDR3 is made up of 13 amino acids. The V gene's germline CDR1 is SGHTA and CDR2 FQGTGA. The CDR3: CASSSTSGETQYF. The CDR3 region has the DNA TGTGCCAGCAGCTCGACTAGCGGGGAGACCCAGTACTTC.

This clone came up once. This chain links TRBV6-4 with TRBJ2-1; TRBD2 matches 10 bases. CDR1 and CDR2 (germline): MRHNA, SNTAGT. V dropped 0 bases and J dropped 9; count of bases not matched to a gene: 5. There are 15 residues in the CDR3. The CDR3 protein is CASSDSSGGAFEQFF. DNA for the CDR3: TGTGCCAGCAGTGACTCAAGCGGGGGGGCCTTTGAGCAGTTCTTC.

The chain couples TRBV18 to TRBJ2-2; D ambiguous. Trimming removed 4 bases at V and 5 bases at J, with 14 bases between. The CDR3 contains 15 residues. Germline loops: CDR1 KGHSH, CDR2 LQKENI. The CDR3 coding sequence is TGTGCCAGCTCACTAGAATCAGGTCGAACCGGGGAGCTGTTTTTT. It encodes CASSLESGRTGELFF.